The rows below give T cell receptor beta chains drawn from one sample of a study of T cell responses to AZD1222 COVID-19 vaccine. Sequenced by immunoSEQ multiplex PCR; TCRdb stores in-frame clones only, minus some. Of tens of thousands of clones listed, about 90% are singletons. Material: peripheral blood, obtained on day 0 of AZD1222 vaccination. These receptors all come from an adult in good health. Each CDR3 is given with its conserved first and last residue. The D gene is left open where the match is weak. Size tells how often a clone was seen (once, few, many) or the class of an expanded clone, and some rows leave it out.

clone_size: .; d_call: .; v_call: TRBV6-5; j_call: TRBJ2-7; cdr3_aa: CASSYSSGSSYEQYF; cdr3_nt: TGTGCCAGCAGTTACTCGTCGGGGAGCTCCTACGAGCAGTACTTC
clone_size: once; d_call: .; v_call: TRBV19; j_call: TRBJ1-5; cdr3_aa: CASSVGEGFPQHF; cdr3_nt: TGTGCCAGTAGTGTAGGAGAGGGTTTCCCCCAGCATTTT
clone_size: .; d_call: .; v_call: TRBV19; j_call: TRBJ1-5; cdr3_aa: CASRDAPTQPQHF; cdr3_nt: TGTGCCAGTCGGGACGCACCCACCCAGCCCCAGCATTTT
clone_size: once; d_call: .; v_call: TRBV12-2; j_call: TRBJ1-1; cdr3_aa: CASRLVGPAGVNTEAFF; cdr3_nt: TGTGCAAGTCGCTTAGTAGGGCCAGCAGGGGTTAACACTGAAGCTTTCTTT
clone_size: .; d_call: .; v_call: TRBV12-3/TRBV12-4; j_call: TRBJ1-5; cdr3_aa: CASSLQGNQPQHF; cdr3_nt: TGTGCCAGCAGTTTACAGGGCAATCAGCCCCAGCATTTT
clone_size: .; d_call: .; v_call: TRBV6-5; j_call: TRBJ2-1; cdr3_aa: CASSSPFDNEQFF; cdr3_nt: TGTGCCAGCAGTTCCCCTTTTGACAATGAGCAGTTCTTC
clone_size: .; d_call: .; v_call: TRBV18; j_call: TRBJ1-4; cdr3_aa: CASSPSQVATNEKLFF; cdr3_nt: TGTGCCAGCTCACCATCCCAGGTTGCAACTAATGAAAAACTGTTTTTT
clone_size: .; d_call: .; v_call: TRBV12-3/TRBV12-4; j_call: TRBJ1-3; cdr3_aa: CASSFSGNTIYF; cdr3_nt: TGTGCCAGCAGTTTTTCCGGAAACACCATATATTTT
clone_size: .; d_call: TRBD1; v_call: TRBV6-5; j_call: TRBJ1-5; cdr3_aa: CASSRGTGHNQPQHF; cdr3_nt: TGTGCCAGCAGCCGCGGGACAGGACACAATCAGCCCCAGCATTTT
clone_size: .; d_call: TRBD2; v_call: TRBV2; j_call: TRBJ2-3; cdr3_aa: CASTGGRRTDTQYF; cdr3_nt: TGTGCCAGCACGGGGGGGCGACGCACAGATACGCAGTATTTT
clone_size: .; d_call: .; v_call: TRBV15; j_call: TRBJ1-4; cdr3_aa: CATSSHLWVEEKLFF; cdr3_nt: TGTGCCACCAGCAGTCATCTATGGGTGGAAGAAAAACTGTTTTTT
clone_size: .; d_call: .; v_call: TRBV2; j_call: TRBJ1-2; cdr3_aa: CASSELGDYYGYTF; cdr3_nt: TGTGCCAGCAGTGAACTTGGGGATTACTATGGCTACACCTTC
clone_size: .; d_call: .; v_call: TRBV9; j_call: TRBJ2-1; cdr3_aa: CASSVGLATYNEQFF; cdr3_nt: TGTGCCAGCAGCGTGGGTCTAGCGACCTACAATGAGCAGTTCTTC
clone_size: few; d_call: .; v_call: TRBV12-5; j_call: TRBJ1-2; cdr3_aa: CASGLGRGDTYYGYTF; cdr3_nt: TGTGCTAGTGGTTTGGGGAGGGGGGACACATACTATGGCTACACCTTC
clone_size: .; d_call: .; v_call: TRBV14; j_call: TRBJ1-5; cdr3_aa: CASSQGENQPQHF; cdr3_nt: TGTGCCAGCAGCCAAGGGGAGAATCAGCCCCAGCATTTT